Listed below are T cell receptor beta chains from one sample, sequenced in a study of blood T cell repertoires in COVID-19. Sequencing used immunoSEQ multiplex PCR; TCRdb keeps in-frame clones, though not all of them. The table shows fewer than 250,000 clones, with under 80% occurring only once. Sequencing was performed on peripheral blood. The receptors come from a woman in her fifties or sixties with acute or convalescent COVID-19. The CDR3 runs from the conserved cysteine through the conserved F or W. D genes are given only for firm matches. Not every row has a clone size; where given, it reads once, few, many or a size class.

.,TRBJ1-2,TRBV5-1,many,TGCGCCAGCACCGGGGACTGGGACTATGGCTACACCTTC,CASTGDWDYGYTF
TRBD2,TRBJ2-7,TRBV9,.,TGTGCCAGCAGCCCTCGATTGGGGGAGGGCCTATCCGAGCAGTACTTC,CASSPRLGEGLSEQYF
TRBD2,TRBJ2-1,TRBV4-3,many,TGCGCCAGCAGCCAAGATCGGGCTAGCGGGACCCCGTTCTTC,CASSQDRASGTPFF
.,TRBJ1-2,TRBV9,.,TGTGCCAGCAGCGTAGGTCCCCTCGACAGTAACTATGGCTACACCTTC,CASSVGPLDSNYGYTF
TRBD1,TRBJ1-2,TRBV19,.,TGTGCGGGAGGCTCAGGGGGCGCGGGAGGCTACACCTTC,CAGGSGGAGGYTF
.,TRBJ1-2,TRBV5-6,many,TGTGCCAGCAGCCCGGGCGGGGTTTCTTCAGGCTACACCTTC,CASSPGGVSSGYTF
.,TRBJ2-3,TRBV29-1,many,TGCAGCGGCAAAGAGTCAGATACGCAGTATTTT,CSGKESDTQYF
.,TRBJ2-3,TRBV5-6,once,TGTGCCAGCAGCTTTGGTATAGCTCTGGCGGTATCCACAGATACGCAGTATTTT,CASSFGIALAVSTDTQYF
.,TRBJ1-4,TRBV28,.,TGTGCCAGCAGTTCTACAGGGAGGGGGAATGAAAAACTGTTTTTT,CASSSTGRGNEKLFF
.,TRBJ2-3,TRBV19,.,TGTGCCAGTAGTAGCAGAGATACGCAGTATTTT,CASSSRDTQYF
.,TRBJ1-1,TRBV18,few,TGTGCCAGCTCCTCAGGAAGGGGGATGAACACTGAAGCTTTCTTT,CASSSGRGMNTEAFF
TRBD1,TRBJ1-5,TRBV27,.,TGTGCCAGCAGTCCCGGGACAGGGGGCATGGGGCCCCAGCATTTT,CASSPGTGGMGPQHF
TRBD1,TRBJ1-6,TRBV28,.,TGTGCCAGTAGACAGGGATTCGGTTCACCCCTCCACTTT,CASRQGFGSPLHF
TRBD2,TRBJ2-1,TRBV10-3,.,TGTGCCACTAGCGGGAGGGCCGAGTTTGATGAGCAGTTCTTC,CATSGRAEFDEQFF
.,TRBJ1-1,TRBV4-1,.,TGCGCCAGCAGCCAAGCGGGGGTAGGGACTGAAGCTTTCTTT,CASSQAGVGTEAFF
.,TRBJ1-2,TRBV28,few,TGTGCCAGCAGTTCGACAATTGGCTACACCTTC,CASSSTIGYTF
.,TRBJ1-3,TRBV9,.,TGTGCCAGCAGCGTAGGTCCCTCTCTCCGCGCGGGGTCCGGAAACACCATATATTTT,CASSVGPSLRAGSGNTIYF
.,TRBJ1-5,TRBV6-2/TRBV6-3,.,TGTGCCAGCAGTGACGGAGCCAGCAATCAGCCCCAGCATTTT,CASSDGASNQPQHF
.,TRBJ2-1,TRBV3-1/TRBV3-2,.,TGTGCCAGCAGCCAATGGGGTCAGGGGGGCAATGAGCAGTTCTTC,CASSQWGQGGNEQFF
TRBD1,TRBJ2-7,TRBV5-1,.,TGCGCCAGCAGCTTTACGGGGACAGAGTACGAGCAGTACTTC,CASSFTGTEYEQYF
.,TRBJ1-1,TRBV3-1/TRBV3-2,.,TGTGCCAGCAGCCAGCACACAGGGAACACTGAAGCTTTCTTT,CASSQHTGNTEAFF
.,TRBJ1-4,TRBV3-1/TRBV3-2,once,TGTGCCAGCAGCCAACCCTCCAGAGGAAAACTGTTTTTT,CASSQPSRGKLFF
TRBD1,TRBJ1-1,TRBV3-1/TRBV3-2,.,TGTGCCAGCAGCCGCGGGACAGACAACACTGAAGCTTTCTTT,CASSRGTDNTEAFF
.,TRBJ2-4,TRBV15,.,TGTGCCACCGCCACTACGGGTTTAGCCAAAAACATTCAGTACTTC,CATATTGLAKNIQYF
.,TRBJ1-1,TRBV18,.,TGTGCCAGCTCACCACGGCGCCTCGGAGAGAACACTGAAGCTTTCTTT,CASSPRRLGENTEAFF
TRBD2,TRBJ2-1,TRBV27,once,TGTGCCAGCAGTTTCCGGACTAGCGGTGGCTCAGGTGTTTCCTACAATGAGCAGTTCTTC,CASSFRTSGGSGVSYNEQFF
TRBD1,TRBJ2-5,TRBV10-1,.,TGCGCCAGCACTAAGAGGGGACAGGGTAGGTACTTGGGGGAGACCCAGTACTTC,CASTKRGQGRYLGETQYF
.,TRBJ2-7,TRBV19,.,TGTGCCAGTAGTACCCATTGGAGGTCCTACGAGCAGTACTTC,CASSTHWRSYEQYF
.,TRBJ1-1,TRBV7-2,.,TGTGCCAGCAGCCCCCGGAGGAGGGAGAACACTGAAGCTTTCTTT,CASSPRRRENTEAFF
.,TRBJ2-7,TRBV3-1/TRBV3-2,.,TGTGCCAGCAGCCAAGTAGGCCGGGCCTACGAGCAGTACTTC,CASSQVGRAYEQYF
.,TRBJ1-3,TRBV5-6,.,TGTGCCAGCAGCTTGGCCGGGAGGGCCGTCTCTGGAAACACCATATATTTT,CASSLAGRAVSGNTIYF
TRBD1,TRBJ2-7,TRBV4-1,.,TGCGCCAGCAGCCTTGACCTGGACAGGGGGCCTTTCGAGCAGTACTTC,CASSLDLDRGPFEQYF
TRBD2,TRBJ2-2,TRBV27,.,TGTGCCAGCAGTTTAGGAGGTAGCGGGATAGTCGGGGAGCTGTTTTTT,CASSLGGSGIVGELFF
TRBD1,TRBJ2-7,TRBV27,.,TGTGCCAGCAGTGTGAAAGGGACAGGACCCTACGAGCAGTACTTC,CASSVKGTGPYEQYF
TRBD1,TRBJ2-7,TRBV28,few,TGTGCCAGCAAGGACAGGGGTTTCTACGAGCAGTACTTC,CASKDRGFYEQYF
.,TRBJ1-5,TRBV15,.,TGTGCCACCAGCAGAGATGGGTCGGGTCAGCCCCAGCATTTT,CATSRDGSGQPQHF
.,TRBJ1-1,TRBV6-1,.,TGTGCCAGCAGTGAAAGTCCGAGAGAAGCTTTCTTT,CASSESPREAFF
TRBD1,TRBJ1-6,TRBV18,.,TGTGCCAGCTCACAAAAGTCCGGGACAGGGAATGGGAATTCACCCCTCCACTTT,CASSQKSGTGNGNSPLHF
TRBD2,TRBJ2-1,TRBV9,few,TGTGCCAGCAGCGTGGAAACGGGAGGCGGTGAGCAGTTCTTC,CASSVETGGGEQFF